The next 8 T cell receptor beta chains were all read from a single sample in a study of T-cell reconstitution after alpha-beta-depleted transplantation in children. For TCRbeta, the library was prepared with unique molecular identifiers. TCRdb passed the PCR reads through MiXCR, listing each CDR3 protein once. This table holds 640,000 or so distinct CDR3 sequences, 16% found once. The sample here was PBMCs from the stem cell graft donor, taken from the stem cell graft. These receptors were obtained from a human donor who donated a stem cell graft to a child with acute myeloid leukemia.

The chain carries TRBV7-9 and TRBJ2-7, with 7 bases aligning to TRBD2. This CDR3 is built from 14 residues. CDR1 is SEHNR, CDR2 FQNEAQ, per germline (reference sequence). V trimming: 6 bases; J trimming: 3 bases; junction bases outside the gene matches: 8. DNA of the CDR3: TGTGCCAGCAGTTCGGGACTATCTGTCTACGAGCAGTACTTC. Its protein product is CASSSGLSVYEQYF.

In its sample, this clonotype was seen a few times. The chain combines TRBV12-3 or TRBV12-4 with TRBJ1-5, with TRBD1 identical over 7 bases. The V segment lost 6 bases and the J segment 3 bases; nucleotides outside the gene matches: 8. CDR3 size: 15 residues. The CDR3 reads CASSAGTDTNQPQHF. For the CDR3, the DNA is TGTGCCAGCAGCGCCGGGACAGATACCAATCAGCCCCAGCATTTT.

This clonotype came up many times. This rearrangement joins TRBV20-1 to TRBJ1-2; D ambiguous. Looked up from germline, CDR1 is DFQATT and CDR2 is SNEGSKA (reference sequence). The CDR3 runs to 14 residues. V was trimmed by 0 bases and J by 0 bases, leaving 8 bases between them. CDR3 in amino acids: CSARDDTTNYGYTF. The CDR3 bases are TGCAGTGCTAGAGACGACACGACTAACTATGGCTACACCTTC.

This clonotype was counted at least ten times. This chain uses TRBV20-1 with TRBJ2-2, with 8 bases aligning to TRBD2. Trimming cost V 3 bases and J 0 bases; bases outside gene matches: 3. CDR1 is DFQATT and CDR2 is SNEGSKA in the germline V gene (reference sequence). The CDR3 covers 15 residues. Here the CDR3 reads CSARAGLANTGELFF. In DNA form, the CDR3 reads TGCAGTGCTAGGGCGGGACTAGCGAACACCGGGGAGCTGTTTTTT.

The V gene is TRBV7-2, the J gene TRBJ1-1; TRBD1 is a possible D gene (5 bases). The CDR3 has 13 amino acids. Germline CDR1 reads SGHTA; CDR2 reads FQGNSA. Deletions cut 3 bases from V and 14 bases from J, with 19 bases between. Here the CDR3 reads CASSFRMGEAGFF. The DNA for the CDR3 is TGTGCCAGCAGCTTTCGGATGGGGGAGGCAGGCTTCTTT.

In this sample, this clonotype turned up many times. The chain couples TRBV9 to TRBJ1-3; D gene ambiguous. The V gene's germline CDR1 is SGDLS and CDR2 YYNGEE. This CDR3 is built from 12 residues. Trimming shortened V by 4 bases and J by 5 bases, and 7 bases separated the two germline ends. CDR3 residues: CASSQMRNTIYF. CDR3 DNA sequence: TGTGCCAGCAGCCAAATGCGAAACACCATATATTTT.

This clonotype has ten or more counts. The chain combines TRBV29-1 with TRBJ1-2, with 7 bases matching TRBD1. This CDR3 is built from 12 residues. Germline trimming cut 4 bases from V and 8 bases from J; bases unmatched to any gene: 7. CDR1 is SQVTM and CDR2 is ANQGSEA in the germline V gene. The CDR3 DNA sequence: TGCAGCGTTGGGGACAGATCTACCGGCTACACCTTC. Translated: CSVGDRSTGYTF. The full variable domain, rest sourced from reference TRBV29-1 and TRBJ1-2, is SAVISQKPSRDICQRGTSLTIQCQVDSQVTMMFWYRQQPGQSLTLIATANQGSEATYESGFVIDKFPISRPNLTFSTLTVSNMSPEDSSIYLCSVGDRSTGYTFGSGTRLTVV.

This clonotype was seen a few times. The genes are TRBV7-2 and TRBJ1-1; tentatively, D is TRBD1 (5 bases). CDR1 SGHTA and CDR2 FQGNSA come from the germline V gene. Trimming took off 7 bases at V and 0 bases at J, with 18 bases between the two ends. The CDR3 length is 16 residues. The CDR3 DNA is TGTGCCAGCACCGTGGGGGGGGGGACCCTGAACACTGAAGCTTTCTTT. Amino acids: CASTVGGGTLNTEAFF. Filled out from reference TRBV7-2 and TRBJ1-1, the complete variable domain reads GAGVSQSPSNKVTEKGKDVELRCDPISGHTALYWYRQSLGQGLEFLIYFQGNSAPDKSGLPSDRFSAERTGGSVSTLTIQRTQQEDSAVYLCASTVGGGTLNTEAFFGQGTRLTVV.